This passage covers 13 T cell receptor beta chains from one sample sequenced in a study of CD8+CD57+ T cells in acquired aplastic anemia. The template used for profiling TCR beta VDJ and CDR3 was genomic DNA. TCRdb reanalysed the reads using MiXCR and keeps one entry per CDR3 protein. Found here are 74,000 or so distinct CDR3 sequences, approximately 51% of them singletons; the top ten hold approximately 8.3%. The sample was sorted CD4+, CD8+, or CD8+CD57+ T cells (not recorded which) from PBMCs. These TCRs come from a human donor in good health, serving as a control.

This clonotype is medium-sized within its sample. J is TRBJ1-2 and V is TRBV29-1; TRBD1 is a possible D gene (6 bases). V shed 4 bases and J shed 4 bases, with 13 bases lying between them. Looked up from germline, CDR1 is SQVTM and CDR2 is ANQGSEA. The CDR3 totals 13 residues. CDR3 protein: CSVGEQGSYGYTF. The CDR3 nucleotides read TGCAGCGTTGGTGAACAGGGATCCTATGGCTACACCTTC.

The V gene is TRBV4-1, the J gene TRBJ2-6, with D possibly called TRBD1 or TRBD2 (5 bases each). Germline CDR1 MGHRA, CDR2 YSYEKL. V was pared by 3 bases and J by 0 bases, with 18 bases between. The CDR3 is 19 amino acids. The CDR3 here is CASSHRDLGSSSGANVLTF. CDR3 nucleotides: TGCGCCAGCAGCCATAGGGACCTTGGCTCTAGCTCTGGGGCCAACGTCCTGACTTTC.

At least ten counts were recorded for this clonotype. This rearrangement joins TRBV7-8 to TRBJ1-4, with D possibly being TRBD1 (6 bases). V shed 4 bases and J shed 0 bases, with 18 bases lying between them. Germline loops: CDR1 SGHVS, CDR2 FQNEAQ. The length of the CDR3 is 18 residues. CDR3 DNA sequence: TGTGCCAGCAGCTCCCGGTGGGGGGCAGGGGCAACTAATGAAAAACTGTTTTTT. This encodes CASSSRWGAGATNEKLFF.

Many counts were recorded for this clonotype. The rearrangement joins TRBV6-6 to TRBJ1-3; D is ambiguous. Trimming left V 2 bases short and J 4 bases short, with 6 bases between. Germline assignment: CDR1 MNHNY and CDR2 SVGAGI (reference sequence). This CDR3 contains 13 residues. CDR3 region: CASSYAGGNTIYF. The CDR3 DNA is TGTGCCAGCAGTTACGCCGGAGGAAACACCATATATTTT.

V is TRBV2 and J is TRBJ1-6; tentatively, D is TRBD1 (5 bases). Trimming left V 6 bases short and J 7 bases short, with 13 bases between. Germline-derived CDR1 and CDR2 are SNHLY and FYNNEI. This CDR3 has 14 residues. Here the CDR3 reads CASRGPGQNSPLHF. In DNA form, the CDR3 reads TGTGCCAGCAGGGGACCGGGCCAAAATTCACCCCTCCACTTT.

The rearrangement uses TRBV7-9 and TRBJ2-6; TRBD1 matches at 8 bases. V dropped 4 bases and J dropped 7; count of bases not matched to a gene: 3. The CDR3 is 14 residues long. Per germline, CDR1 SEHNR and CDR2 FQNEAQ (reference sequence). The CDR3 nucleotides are TGTGCCAGCAGCTGGACAGGGCTCGCCAACGTCCTGACTTTC. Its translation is CASSWTGLANVLTF.

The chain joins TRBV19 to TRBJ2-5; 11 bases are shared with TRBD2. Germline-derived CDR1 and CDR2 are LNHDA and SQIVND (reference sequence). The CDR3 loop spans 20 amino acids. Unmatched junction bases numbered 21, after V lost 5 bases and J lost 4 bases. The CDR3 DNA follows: TGTGCCAGTAGTCCCGCGGGCCCAGGGACTAGCGGCTCTATTACAGAGACCCAGTACTTC. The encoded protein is CASSPAGPGTSGSITETQYF.

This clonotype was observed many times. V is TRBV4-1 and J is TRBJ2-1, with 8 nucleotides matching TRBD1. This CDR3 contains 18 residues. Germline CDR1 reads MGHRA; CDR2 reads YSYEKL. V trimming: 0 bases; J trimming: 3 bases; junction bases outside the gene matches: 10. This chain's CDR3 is CASSQDPTGESYYNEQFF. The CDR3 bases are TGCGCCAGCAGCCAAGACCCGACAGGGGAGAGTTACTACAATGAGCAGTTCTTC.

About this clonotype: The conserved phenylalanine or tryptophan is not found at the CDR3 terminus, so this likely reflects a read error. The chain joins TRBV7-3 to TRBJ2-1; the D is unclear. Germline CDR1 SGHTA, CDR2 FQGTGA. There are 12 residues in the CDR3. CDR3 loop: CDSSTQRNEQFL. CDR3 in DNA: TGTGACAGCAGCACCCAGAGGAATGAGCAGTTCCTC.

This CDR3 reads CASSPGPTHYGYTF. The CDR3 DNA reads as TGTGCCAGCAGCCCGGGACCTACACACTATGGCTACACCTTC. The rearrangement joins TRBV7-9 to TRBJ1-2, with a tentative D call TRBD1 (5 bases). In germline, CDR1 is SEHNR, CDR2 FQNEAQ (reference sequence). V lost 5 bases and J lost 3, with 13 bases in between. CDR3 length equals 14 residues.

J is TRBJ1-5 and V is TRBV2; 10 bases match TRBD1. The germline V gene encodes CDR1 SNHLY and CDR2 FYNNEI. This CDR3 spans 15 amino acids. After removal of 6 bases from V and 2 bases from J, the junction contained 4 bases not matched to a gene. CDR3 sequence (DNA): TGTGCCAGCAGCGCCGGGACAGGGGGCAATCAGCCCCAGCATTTT. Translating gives CASSAGTGGNQPQHF.

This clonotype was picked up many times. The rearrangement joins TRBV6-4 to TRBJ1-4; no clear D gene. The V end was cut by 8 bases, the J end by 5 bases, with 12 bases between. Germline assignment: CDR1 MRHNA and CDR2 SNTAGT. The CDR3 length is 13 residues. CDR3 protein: CASRATENEKLFF. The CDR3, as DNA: TGTGCCAGCCGCGCTACCGAAAATGAAAAACTGTTTTTT.

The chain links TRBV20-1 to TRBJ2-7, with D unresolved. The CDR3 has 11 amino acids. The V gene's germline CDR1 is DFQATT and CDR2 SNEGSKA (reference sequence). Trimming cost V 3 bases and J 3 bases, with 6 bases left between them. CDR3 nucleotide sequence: TGCAGTGCTAGTCCGGGCTACGAGCAGTACTTC. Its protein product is CSASPGYEQYF.